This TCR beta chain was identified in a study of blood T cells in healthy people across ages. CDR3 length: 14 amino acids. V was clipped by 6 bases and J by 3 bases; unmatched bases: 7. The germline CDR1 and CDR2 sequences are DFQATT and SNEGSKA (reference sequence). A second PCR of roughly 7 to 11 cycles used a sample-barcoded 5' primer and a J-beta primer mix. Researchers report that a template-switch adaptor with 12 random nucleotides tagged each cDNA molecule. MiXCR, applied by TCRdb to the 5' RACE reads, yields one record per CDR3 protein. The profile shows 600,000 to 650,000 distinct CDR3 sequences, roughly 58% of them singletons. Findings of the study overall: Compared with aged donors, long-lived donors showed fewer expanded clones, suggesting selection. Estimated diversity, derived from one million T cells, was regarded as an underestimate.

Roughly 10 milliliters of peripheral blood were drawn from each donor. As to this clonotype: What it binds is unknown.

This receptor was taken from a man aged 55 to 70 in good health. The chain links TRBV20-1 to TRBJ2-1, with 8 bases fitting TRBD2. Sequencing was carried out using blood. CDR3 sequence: CSALASGGYNEQFF. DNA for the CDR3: TGCAGTGCCCTGGCCAGCGGGGGCTACAATGAGCAGTTCTTC.